Here is one T cell receptor (beta chain) with its context. This sequence may be a read error, since a much larger clone differs from it by one base. RNA transcripts gave rise to amplified TCR beta CDR3 regions. First-round RT-PCR targeting the TCR CDR3 was performed with the HTBI primer set. One entry per CDR3 protein results from TCRdb running MiXCR on the multiplex PCR reads. The top ten hold around 70% of the sample, which has approximately 360,000 distinct CDR3 sequences, 25% seen once. The sample is drawn from a study of T cells in Graves' hyperthyroidism and ophthalmopathy. Absent ophthalmopathy progression within 18 months defined stable Graves' hyperthyroidism. Patients between 18 and 65 years old had hyperthyroidism, newly diagnosed and lasting under 2 months. Lactation, pregnancy, other autoimmune disease or uncontrolled infection excluded patients. PBMCs were sourced from more than 9 ml fresh peripheral blood.

Losses at the gene ends were 8 bases for V and 4 bases for J; bases not matched to a gene: 8. The CDR3 has 13 residues. Germline assignment: CDR1 MNHNS and CDR2 SASEGT. This TCR came from a man in his fifties or sixties with Graves' hyperthyroidism. Sequencing used blood. The V and J genes are TRBV6-1 and TRBJ2-7, with TRBD1 matching 7 bases. The CDR3 here is CASGVGQRYEQYF. CDR3 DNA: TGTGCCAGCGGTGTGGGACAGAGATACGAGCAGTACTTC.